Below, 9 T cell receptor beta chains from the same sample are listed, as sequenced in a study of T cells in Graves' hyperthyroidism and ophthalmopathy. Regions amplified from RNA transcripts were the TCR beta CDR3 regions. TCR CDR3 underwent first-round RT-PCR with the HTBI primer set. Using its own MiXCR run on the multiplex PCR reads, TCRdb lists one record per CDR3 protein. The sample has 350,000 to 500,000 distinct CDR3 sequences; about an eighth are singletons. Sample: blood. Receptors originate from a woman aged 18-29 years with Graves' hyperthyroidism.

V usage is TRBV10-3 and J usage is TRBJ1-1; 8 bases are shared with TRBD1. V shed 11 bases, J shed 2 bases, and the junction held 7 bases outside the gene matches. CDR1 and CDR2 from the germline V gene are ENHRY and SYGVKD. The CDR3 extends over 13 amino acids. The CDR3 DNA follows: TGTGCCGCCCTCGGGACAGGAAACACTGAAGCTTTCTTT. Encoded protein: CAALGTGNTEAFF.

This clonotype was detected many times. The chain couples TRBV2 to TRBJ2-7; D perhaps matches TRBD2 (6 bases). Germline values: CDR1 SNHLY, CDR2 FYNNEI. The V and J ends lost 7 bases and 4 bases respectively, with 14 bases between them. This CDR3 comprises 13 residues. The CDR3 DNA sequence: TGTGCCAGCACGGGCGGGGCAACGTACGAGCAGTACTTC. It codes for CASTGGATYEQYF.

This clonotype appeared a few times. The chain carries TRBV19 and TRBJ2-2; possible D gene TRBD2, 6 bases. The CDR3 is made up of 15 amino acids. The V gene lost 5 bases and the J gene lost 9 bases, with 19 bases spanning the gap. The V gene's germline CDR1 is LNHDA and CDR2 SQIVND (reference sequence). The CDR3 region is CASSLNPGTPRELFF. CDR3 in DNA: TGTGCCAGTAGTCTGAACCCCGGGACTCCGAGGGAGCTGTTTTTT.

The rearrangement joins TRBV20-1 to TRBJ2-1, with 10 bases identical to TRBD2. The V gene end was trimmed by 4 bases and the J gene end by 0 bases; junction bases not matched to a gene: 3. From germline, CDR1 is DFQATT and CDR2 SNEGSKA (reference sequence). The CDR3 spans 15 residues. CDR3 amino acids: CSATTSGISYNEQFF. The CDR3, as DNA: TGCAGTGCTACAACTAGCGGGATCTCCTACAATGAGCAGTTCTTC.

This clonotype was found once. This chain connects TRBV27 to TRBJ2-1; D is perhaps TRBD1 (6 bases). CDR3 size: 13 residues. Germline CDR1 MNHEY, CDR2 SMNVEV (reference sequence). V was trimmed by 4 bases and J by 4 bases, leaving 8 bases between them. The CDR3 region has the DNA TGTGCCAGCAGTTACAGGGAATACAATGAGCAGTTCTTC. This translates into CASSYREYNEQFF.

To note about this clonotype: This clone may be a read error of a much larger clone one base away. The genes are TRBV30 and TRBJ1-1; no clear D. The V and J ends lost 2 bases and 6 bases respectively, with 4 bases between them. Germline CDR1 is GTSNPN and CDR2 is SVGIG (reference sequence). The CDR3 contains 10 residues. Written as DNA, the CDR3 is TGTGCCTGGAGTAGCTCTGAAGCTTTCTTT. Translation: CAWSSSEAFF.

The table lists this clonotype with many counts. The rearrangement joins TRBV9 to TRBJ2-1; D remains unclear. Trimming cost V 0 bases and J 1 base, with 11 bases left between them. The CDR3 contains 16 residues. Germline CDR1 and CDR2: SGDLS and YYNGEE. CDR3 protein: CASSVATAGSYNEQFF. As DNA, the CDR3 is TGTGCCAGCAGCGTAGCAACGGCTGGATCCTACAATGAGCAGTTCTTC.

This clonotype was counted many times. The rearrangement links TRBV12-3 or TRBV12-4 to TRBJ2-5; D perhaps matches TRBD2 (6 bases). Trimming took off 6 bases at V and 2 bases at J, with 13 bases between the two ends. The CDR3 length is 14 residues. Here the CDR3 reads CASSHWDLQETQYF. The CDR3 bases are TGTGCCAGCAGCCATTGGGACTTACAAGAGACCCAGTACTTC.

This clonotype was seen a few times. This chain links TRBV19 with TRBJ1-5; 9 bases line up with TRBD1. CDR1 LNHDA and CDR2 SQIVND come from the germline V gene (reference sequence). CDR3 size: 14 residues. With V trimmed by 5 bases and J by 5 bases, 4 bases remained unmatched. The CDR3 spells CASSPTGGHQPQHF. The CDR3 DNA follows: TGTGCCAGTAGTCCCACAGGGGGCCATCAGCCCCAGCATTTT.